The 5 T cell receptor beta chains below were found in one sample sequenced in a study of TET2 disruption in CD19-targeted CAR T cells. The antigens of these receptors remain unknown. This sample's treatment: autologous CTL019 cells: CD19 CAR with 4-1BB and CD3 zeta domains. The assay was immunoSEQ multiplex PCR, and TCRdb's table has in-frame clones only and misses some. The table lists under 30,000 clones. Specimen: CD8- CAR+ T cells sorted from cultured blood T cells, collected for CD19 CAR T cell therapy. Subset denoted: CD8-negative CAR-positive T cells from the infusion product. The receptors were gathered from a man between 65 and 80 years old with chronic lymphocytic leukemia.

Worth noting for this clone: The sequence runs out 3 residues before the end of the CDR3; the remainder is reconstructed from the germline J gene. V is TRBV18 and J is TRBJ2-1; 10 nucleotides match TRBD2. Germline CDR1 is KGHSH and CDR2 is LQKENI. The CDR3 extends over 16 amino acids. The CDR3 loop is CVSSPPSGGSSNEQFF. The part of the CDR3 DNA that was read is TGTGTTAGCTCACCACCTAGCGGGGGTTCGTCCAATGAG.

Of note for this clone: The read is 3 residues too short to cover the CDR3 end, so that end is filled in from the germline J gene. The rearrangement joins TRBV14 to TRBJ2-7; 8 bases line up with TRBD2. The CDR3 loop spans 14 amino acids. Germline values: CDR1 SGHDN, CDR2 FVKESK. V was clipped by 6 bases and J by 1 base; unmatched bases: 5. CDR3 DNA, as far as it was read: TGTGCCAGCAGAGCAAGCGGGGGATCCTACGAG. Amino acids: CASRASGGSYE. From start to end, the CDR3 is CASRASGGSYEQYF.

On this clone itself: The CDR3 end is not reached by the read, which stops 3 residues before it; the germline J gene fills it in. J is TRBJ1-6 and V is TRBV5-1; 10 bases agree with TRBD1. From germline, CDR1 is SGHRS and CDR2 YFSETQ. The length of the CDR3 is 15 residues. The V segment lost 4 bases and the J segment 8 bases; nucleotides outside the gene matches: 6. CDR3 DNA, as far as it was read: TGCGCCAGCAGCCAGACAGGGGGCTGGGATTCACCC. As protein: CASSQTGGWDSP. In full, the CDR3 reads CASSQTGGWDSPLHF.

Regarding this clone: Compared with germline, one end of the junction differs, possibly owing to a read error. The read ends 3 residues early relative to the CDR3; the germline J gene fills the gap. The same CDR3 can be traced to other DNA sequences in this sample. The V call is TRBV6-2 or TRBV6-3, the J call TRBJ1-3; 12 bases are a match to TRBD1. The V gene's germline CDR1 is MNHEY and CDR2 SVGEGT. The CDR3 sequence is 16 residues long. CDR3 bases read: TGTGCCAGCAGTGACCGGGACAGGGGGCCAGGAAACACT. Its protein is CASSDRDRGPGNT. The full CDR3 is CASSDRDRGPGNTIYF.

As regards this clone: The read terminates 3 residues before the CDR3 end, so the remaining end is supplied by the germline J gene. This chain joins TRBV18 and TRBJ1-1, with 8 positions matching TRBD1. The CDR3 is 15 residues long. V gave up 4 bases and J gave up 4 bases; unmatched junction bases: 8. CDR1 is KGHSH, CDR2 LQKENI, per germline. The CDR3: CASSRAGGAGTEAFF. The CDR3 DNA, read in part, is TGTGCCAGCTCACGGGCAGGGGGCGCCGGCACTGAA.